Listed below are T cell receptor beta chains from one sample, sequenced in a study of T cell repertoires in cytomegalovirus infection. TCRdb called the reads again in MiXCR, with one record for every CDR3 protein. The sample carries approximately 500,000 distinct CDR3 sequences, about a quarter recorded once. Sequenced input: PBMCs. These TCRs come from a human donor in good health (CMV status not recorded). Some clones in this sample may be carry-over from other donors' samples. Both conserved end residues are part of each CDR3.

j_call v_call cdr3_aa
TRBJ2-1 TRBV7-9 CASSPGDYRRGNEQFF
TRBJ2-7 TRBV27 CASRDLQWGSYEQYF
TRBJ2-7 TRBV11-2 CASSKTASSYEQYF
TRBJ1-2 TRBV7-2 CASSFSRDDYGYTF
TRBJ1-3 TRBV7-3 CASSLGEGNTIYF
TRBJ2-3 TRBV7-2 CASSVRGEDTQYF
TRBJ2-5 TRBV6-5 CASRIRWASGSEETQYF
TRBJ2-2 TRBV19 CASDGGLAYTGELFF
TRBJ2-3 TRBV7-2 CASIPGPGDTQYF
TRBJ2-3 TRBV27 CASSPQATYTQYF
TRBJ1-1 TRBV18 CASSYTTGTTEAFF
TRBJ1-6 TRBV7-8 CAILRAGDTRDSPLHF
TRBJ2-1 TRBV12-3/TRBV12-4 CASSPLAGGDNEQFF
TRBJ2-5 TRBV5-4 CASSLKTNQETQYF
TRBJ2-2 TRBV6-2/TRBV6-3 CASSRSGELFF
TRBJ2-7 TRBV24-1 CATSDPTSGSYEQYF
TRBJ1-3 TRBV28 CASSSNRGLSSGNTIYF
TRBJ1-1 TRBV19 CASSIGQGTEAFF
TRBJ1-1 TRBV7-8 CASSSTGGFEAFF
TRBJ2-3 TRBV12-3/TRBV12-4 CATSLGADTQYF
TRBJ2-1 TRBV7-9 CASSFIEGYNEQFF
TRBJ2-4 TRBV20-1 CSAMGASQNIQYF
TRBJ2-3 TRBV12-3/TRBV12-4 CASSTPYGASVPNTQYF
TRBJ2-5 TRBV12-3/TRBV12-4 CASGRTGRETQYF
TRBJ1-2 TRBV7-9 CASSLAQTYGYTF
TRBJ2-7 TRBV7-8 CASSLLLTSYEQYF
TRBJ2-7 TRBV7-2 CASSLAPSGRIYEQYF
TRBJ2-7 TRBV20-1 CSARERRIPPLEQYF
TRBJ1-5 TRBV19 CASSIEGMTGEKYNQPQHF
TRBJ1-2 TRBV7-2 CASSSRTETYGYTF
TRBJ2-3 TRBV2 CASPRGGGDTQYF
TRBJ2-5 TRBV10-3 CAISEKSGTSGETQYF
TRBJ2-1 TRBV15 CATSRDKVAGAGNEQFF
TRBJ2-2 TRBV7-3 CASSLTFTGELFF
TRBJ2-5 TRBV7-6 CASSLVPSGIETQYF
TRBJ2-1 TRBV12-3/TRBV12-4 CASSLATGRNEQFF
TRBJ2-3 TRBV7-2 CASSPQREGPDTQYF
TRBJ2-3 TRBV4-1 CASSHRLRATDTQYF
TRBJ2-2 TRBV6-1 CASTVGASGSAGELFF
TRBJ1-4 TRBV14 CASSRLRKDGVNEKLFF
TRBJ1-2 TRBV28 CASSPGGPLVNYGYTF
TRBJ1-2 TRBV28 CASQDGSNYGYTF
TRBJ2-1 TRBV12-3/TRBV12-4 CASSRRLAGNNEQFF
TRBJ1-1 TRBV2 CASSEGQGKTEAFF
TRBJ2-1 TRBV11-2 CASSLGDFNVDNEQFF
TRBJ2-3 TRBV20-1 CSARSRLAGEGGTDTQYF
TRBJ1-6 TRBV18 CASSPNRQSSYNSPLHF
TRBJ2-7 TRBV7-6 CASSPPGVWEQYF
TRBJ2-7 TRBV4-2 CASSQEQVGEQYF
TRBJ1-1 TRBV12-3/TRBV12-4 CASSLTTGRTEAFF